Shown below are 24 T cell receptor beta chains from a single sample sequenced in a study of blood T cell repertoires in COVID-19. The protocol was immunoSEQ multiplex PCR, while the TCRdb copy is restricted to in-frame clones and leaves out a portion. Here the sample spans more than 400,000 clones, 80% to 95% being singletons. The sample was PBMCs or T cells enriched from blood (not recorded which). These receptors originate from a man aged 18-30 years who had recovered from COVID-19.

This clone was observed a handful of times. This chain connects TRBV2 to TRBJ2-7; the D gene is possibly TRBD1 (6 bases). This CDR3 contains 14 residues. Trimming pared 4 bases from V and 4 bases from J, leaving 14 bases between. Germline V gene data show CDR1 as SNHLY and CDR2 as FYNNEI. The CDR3 DNA sequence: TGTGCCAGCAGTGGGACAGTGTCTACGTACGAGCAGTACTTC. Translation: CASSGTVSTYEQYF.

This clone occurred a few times. The chain joins TRBV19 to TRBJ2-7; weak D call: TRBD2 (6 bases). The CDR3 has 14 residues. The V and J ends lost 5 bases and 1 base respectively, with 12 bases between them. CDR1 is LNHDA and CDR2 is SQIVND in the germline V gene (reference sequence). The CDR3 bases are TGTGCCAGTAGTGGGTCCCTAGCGTCCTACGAGCAGTACTTC. Its protein product is CASSGSLASYEQYF. Filled out from reference TRBV19 and TRBJ2-7, the complete variable domain reads DGGITQSPKYLFRKEGQNVTLSCEQNLNHDAMYWYRQDPGQGLRLIYYSQIVNDFQKGDIAEGYSVSREKKESFPLTVTSAQKNPTAFYLCASSGSLASYEQYFGPGTRLTVT.

This clone has a count of ten or more. The J gene is TRBJ1-4, the V gene TRBV15; D not certain. Germline CDR1 is LNHNV and CDR2 is YYDKDF (reference sequence). This CDR3 contains 15 residues. V was cut by 0 bases and J by 6 bases, with 11 bases left in between. The CDR3 DNA is TGTGCCACCAGCAGAGATGGGCGTAGCGATGAAAAACTGTTTTTT. It translates to CATSRDGRSDEKLFF.

This rearrangement joins TRBV5-6 to TRBJ2-3; D unclear. V was shortened by 3 bases and J by 5 bases, with 7 bases between the two germline ends. The V gene's germline CDR1 is SGHDT and CDR2 YYEEEE. The CDR3 covers 12 residues. The CDR3 region has the DNA TGTGCCAGCAGCTCGCTACGAGATACGCAGTATTTT. It encodes CASSSLRDTQYF.

The gene calls are TRBV5-1 and TRBJ1-2; D uncertain. In germline, CDR1 is SGHRS, CDR2 YFSETQ. The CDR3 sequence is 13 residues long. Trimming left V 2 bases short and J 7 bases short, with 12 bases between. CDR3 DNA: TGCGCCAGCAGCTTACCCCTGGGCACTGGCTACACCTTC. Its translation: CASSLPLGTGYTF. The full variable domain, with the rest looked up from reference TRBV5-1 and TRBJ1-2, is KAGVTQTPRYLIKTRGQQVTLSCSPISGHRSVSWYQQTPGQGLQFLFEYFSETQRNKGNFPGRFSGRQFSNSRSEMNVSTLELGDSALYLCASSLPLGTGYTFGSGTRLTVV.

The chain combines TRBV10-1 with TRBJ2-1; 12 nucleotides line up with TRBD2. The V segment lost 8 bases and the J segment 6 bases; nucleotides outside the gene matches: 11. CDR1 is WNHNN and CDR2 is SYGVQD in the germline V gene (reference sequence). The CDR3 sequence is 16 residues long. This CDR3 is CASAPRRTSGINEQFF. DNA of the CDR3: TGCGCCAGCGCTCCCCGGAGGACTAGCGGGATCAATGAGCAGTTCTTC.

The chain joins TRBV28 to TRBJ2-7, with D possibly being TRBD2 (8 bases). V dropped 7 bases and J dropped 2 bases, with 15 bases sitting between them. CDR3 length: 14 amino acids. CDR1 is MDHEN, CDR2 SYDVKM, per germline. CDR3 sequence (DNA): TGTGCCAGCACCCGGGGGGGACAGACCTACGAGCAGTACTTC. This sequence encodes CASTRGGQTYEQYF.

The rearrangement joins TRBV23-1 to TRBJ2-7; D is ambiguous. TRBV23-1 is known as an ORF, though its function is uncertain. CDR3 length equals 14 residues. V was shortened by 8 bases and J by 3 bases, with 17 bases between the two germline ends. The CDR3 loop reads CASRPPWANYEQYF. Here the CDR3 DNA reads TGCGCCAGCCGCCCCCCCTGGGCGAACTACGAGCAGTACTTC.

The chain employs TRBV6-4 and TRBJ2-1; 11 bases agree with TRBD2. This CDR3 spans 15 amino acids. Looked up from germline, CDR1 is MRHNA and CDR2 is SNTAGT. V dropped 3 bases and J dropped 2; count of bases not matched to a gene: 0. The CDR3 DNA is TGTGCCAGCAGTGAGACTAGCGGGACCTACAATGAGCAGTTCTTC. The encoded protein is CASSETSGTYNEQFF.

DNA for the CDR3: TGCGCCAGCAGCTCCGGACAGGGGGTGAGGGATGAGCAGTTCTTC. It encodes CASSSGQGVRDEQFF. The chain couples TRBV5-1 to TRBJ2-1; 10 positions agree with TRBD1. V gave up 3 bases and J gave up 8 bases; unmatched junction bases: 8. Looked up from germline, CDR1 is SGHRS and CDR2 is YFSETQ. The CDR3 is 15 amino acids. Supplemented by reference TRBV5-1 and TRBJ2-1, the full variable domain reads KAGVTQTPRYLIKTRGQQVTLSCSPISGHRSVSWYQQTPGQGLQFLFEYFSETQRNKGNFPGRFSGRQFSNSRSEMNVSTLELGDSALYLCASSSGQGVRDEQFFGPGTRLTVL.

The chain's CDR3 is CASSETRTYSNQPQHF. CDR3 DNA sequence: TGTGCCAGCAGTGAAACGAGGACTTATAGCAATCAGCCCCAGCATTTT. J is TRBJ1-5 and V is TRBV2; D not resolved. This CDR3 spans 16 amino acids. Germline V gene lookup returns CDR1 SNHLY and CDR2 FYNNEI. V was trimmed by 2 bases and J by 0 bases, leaving 11 bases between them.

The chain combines TRBV2 with TRBJ2-5; 7 bases agree with TRBD2. The CDR3 has 12 residues. Germline V lookup: CDR1 SNHLY, CDR2 FYNNEI. J gave up 7 bases and V 6 bases, and 5 bases lay outside the gene matches. CDR3 protein: CASRVSGGTQYF. The CDR3 DNA is TGTGCCAGCAGGGTTTCGGGAGGGACCCAGTACTTC.

The chain uses TRBV15 and TRBJ1-3; no firm D call. Germline CDR1 LNHNV, CDR2 YYDKDF (reference sequence). CDR3 length equals 15 residues. Between the trimmed V and J ends, which lost 6 bases and 2 bases, there was a span of 14 bases. This CDR3 reads CATRRLMTPGNTIYF. For the CDR3, the DNA is TGTGCCACCAGGAGGTTAATGACGCCTGGAAACACCATATATTTT.

The rearrangement links TRBV29-1 to TRBJ2-6; D not certain. This CDR3 region has 13 residues. Germline CDR1 and CDR2: SQVTM and ANQGSEA. V was clipped by 5 bases and J by 1 base, with 6 bases between them. The CDR3 nucleotides are TGCAGCGTTCCCGCGTCTGGGGCCAACGTCCTGACTTTC. Protein sequence: CSVPASGANVLTF.

The rearrangement joins TRBV28 to TRBJ1-2, with a weak D call TRBD1 (6 bases). This CDR3 contains 14 residues. Germline CDR1 is MDHEN and CDR2 is SYDVKM. Trimming left V 4 bases short and J 2 bases short, with 11 bases between. The CDR3 coding sequence is TGTGCCAGCAGTTCCCGGACAGACAACTATGGCTACACCTTC. This sequence encodes CASSSRTDNYGYTF.

V gene TRBV12-5 combines with J gene TRBJ2-2; TRBD2 matches 7 bases. This CDR3 has 13 amino acids. The germline V gene encodes CDR1 LGHNT and CDR2 FRNRAP. The J segment lost 7 bases and the V segment lost 4 bases, leaving 3 bases of the junction unmatched. CDR3 sequence: CASGSGEGGELFF. CDR3 DNA sequence: TGTGCTAGTGGTTCGGGGGAGGGCGGGGAGCTGTTTTTT.

This chain links TRBV3-1 (or the pseudogene TRBV3-2) with TRBJ2-1; D remains unclear. The V end was cut by 5 bases, the J end by 7 bases, with 12 bases between. From germline, CDR1 is LGHDT and CDR2 YNNKEL (reference sequence). There are 13 residues in the CDR3. The CDR3 DNA follows: TGTGCCAGCAGCTATGGAGTTGGGAATGAGCAGTTCTTC. Translated: CASSYGVGNEQFF.

CDR3 protein: CASSVDGETQYF. CDR3 DNA sequence: TGTGCCAGCAGCGTCGACGGGGAGACCCAGTACTTC. V is TRBV9 and J is TRBJ2-5; D unresolved. Per germline, CDR1 SGDLS and CDR2 YYNGEE. CDR3 length: 12 amino acids. Between the trimmed V and J ends, which lost 2 bases and 5 bases, there was a span of 7 bases.

The gene calls are TRBV9 and TRBJ2-7, with D tentatively TRBD2 (6 bases). V lost 0 bases and J lost 2, with 9 bases in between. In germline, CDR1 is SGDLS, CDR2 YYNGEE. The CDR3 is made up of 14 amino acids. Written as DNA, the CDR3 is TGTGCCAGCAGCGTAGGCGGAGGGGCCTACGAGCAGTACTTC. As protein: CASSVGGGAYEQYF.

The gene calls are TRBV18 and TRBJ1-1; tentative D call: TRBD1 (6 bases). CDR1 and CDR2 from the germline V gene are KGHSH and LQKENI. The CDR3 has 13 amino acids. V gave up 1 base and J gave up 3 bases, with 6 bases separating them. CDR3: CASSPRTDTEAFF. The CDR3 nucleotides read TGTGCCAGCTCACCACGGACAGACACTGAAGCTTTCTTT.

The chain carries TRBV5-1 and TRBJ2-3; the match to TRBD2 covers 11 bases. Germline V gene sequence: CDR1 SGHRS, CDR2 YFSETQ. There are 16 residues in the CDR3. The J segment lost 3 bases and the V segment lost 0 bases, leaving 3 bases of the junction unmatched. The CDR3, as DNA: TGCGCCAGCAGCTTGGCTCTAGCGGGAGGAACAGATACGCAGTATTTT. Its translation is CASSLALAGGTDTQYF. Variable domain in full (rest from reference TRBV5-1 and TRBJ2-3): KAGVTQTPRYLIKTRGQQVTLSCSPISGHRSVSWYQQTPGQGLQFLFEYFSETQRNKGNFPGRFSGRQFSNSRSEMNVSTLELGDSALYLCASSLALAGGTDTQYFGPGTRLTVL.

V gene TRBV5-1 combines with J gene TRBJ1-6; weak D call: TRBD1 (5 bases). Germline CDR1 reads SGHRS; CDR2 reads YFSETQ. The V end lost 0 bases, the J end lost 0 bases, and 10 bases lay between the germline ends. CDR3 length: 17 residues. This CDR3 is CASSLGGLSSYNSPLHF. Written as DNA, the CDR3 is TGCGCCAGCAGCTTGGGGGGCTTGAGCTCCTATAATTCACCCCTCCACTTT.

This clone was detected only a few times. The chain uses TRBV5-4 and TRBJ1-3; D is possibly TRBD1 (5 bases). V gave up 4 bases and J gave up 0 bases, with 17 bases separating them. The CDR3 has 17 residues. Germline V gene sequence: CDR1 SGHNT, CDR2 YYREEE (reference sequence). CDR3 DNA: TGTGCCAGCAGCCTTGGGACTTCTGGACCCTCTGGAAACACCATATATTTT. This sequence encodes CASSLGTSGPSGNTIYF. The whole variable domain, filled in from reference TRBV5-4 and TRBJ1-3, reads ETGVTQSPTHLIKTRGQQVTLRCSSQSGHNTVSWYQQALGQGPQFIFQYYREEENGRGNFPPRFSGLQFPNYSSELNVNALELDDSALYLCASSLGTSGPSGNTIYFGEGSWLTVV.

This chain uses TRBV25-1 with TRBJ1-1, with 7 bases matching TRBD1. J gave up 2 bases and V 7 bases, and 4 bases lay outside the gene matches. The CDR3 spans 13 residues. Germline V gene sequence: CDR1 MGHDK, CDR2 SYGVNS. CDR3 region: CASTGTANTEAFF. The CDR3 nucleotides are TGTGCCAGCACTGGGACAGCAAACACTGAAGCTTTCTTT.